The entry below gives a single T cell receptor (beta chain) sequence along with its context. Its antigen is unidentified. The sample contains more than one DNA sequence encoding this CDR3. These data come from a study of T cells in narcolepsy. Looking at the study overall: Donors had narcolepsy type 1 or type 2, or were healthy controls.

Study findings and constraints: Autoreactive clonotypes reportedly recurred in blood of same and different patients, not controls. Autoreactive clone sequences were missing from some blood memory CD4+ repertoires. HCRT-specific and TRIB2-specific autoreactive clonotypes appeared among same-patient CSF and blood CD4+ clonotypes.

TCRdb's copy holds only in-frame clones and misses some; the assay was immunoSEQ multiplex PCR. The top ten hold over 1.5% of the sample, which has fewer than 15,000 clones, around 90% seen once. The source is a human donor with narcolepsy. Input material: CD45RA- memory CD4+ T cells from PBMCs.

The DNA of the CDR3 is TGTGCCAGCAGTTACCGGACAGGGGGATATGAAAAACTGTTTTTT. Residues: CASSYRTGGYEKLFF. The chain employs TRBV6-5 and TRBJ1-4; 10 bases map to TRBD1. Trimming took 2 bases from V and 6 from J; bases not matched to a gene: 3. CDR1 is MNHEY and CDR2 is SVGAGI in the germline V gene. The CDR3 extends over 15 amino acids.